The text below deals with one T cell receptor beta chain. The sample comes from a study of blood T cell repertoires in COVID-19. Overall study context: T cells, B-cell-depleted T cells, or PBMCs supplied cDNA or gDNA.

Followed over time, Seattle patients had been enrolled while infection was active. TCRdb keeps only in-frame clones here, not all; method: immunoSEQ multiplex PCR. Here the sample spans 350,000 or so clones, 70% to 90% being singletons. Germline V CDR1 and CDR2: MDHEN, SYDVKM. V gave up 6 bases and J gave up 10 bases, with 15 bases separating them. The CDR3 has 12 residues. The sequenced material came from peripheral blood. The V call is TRBV28, the J call TRBJ1-1; no clear D gene. The receptor's source is a woman aged 25 to 45 with COVID-19, enrolled during active disease. The CDR3 nucleotides read TGTGCCAGCAGCTCACACCCGCTCGTAGCTTTCTTT. Translation gives CASSSHPLVAFF.